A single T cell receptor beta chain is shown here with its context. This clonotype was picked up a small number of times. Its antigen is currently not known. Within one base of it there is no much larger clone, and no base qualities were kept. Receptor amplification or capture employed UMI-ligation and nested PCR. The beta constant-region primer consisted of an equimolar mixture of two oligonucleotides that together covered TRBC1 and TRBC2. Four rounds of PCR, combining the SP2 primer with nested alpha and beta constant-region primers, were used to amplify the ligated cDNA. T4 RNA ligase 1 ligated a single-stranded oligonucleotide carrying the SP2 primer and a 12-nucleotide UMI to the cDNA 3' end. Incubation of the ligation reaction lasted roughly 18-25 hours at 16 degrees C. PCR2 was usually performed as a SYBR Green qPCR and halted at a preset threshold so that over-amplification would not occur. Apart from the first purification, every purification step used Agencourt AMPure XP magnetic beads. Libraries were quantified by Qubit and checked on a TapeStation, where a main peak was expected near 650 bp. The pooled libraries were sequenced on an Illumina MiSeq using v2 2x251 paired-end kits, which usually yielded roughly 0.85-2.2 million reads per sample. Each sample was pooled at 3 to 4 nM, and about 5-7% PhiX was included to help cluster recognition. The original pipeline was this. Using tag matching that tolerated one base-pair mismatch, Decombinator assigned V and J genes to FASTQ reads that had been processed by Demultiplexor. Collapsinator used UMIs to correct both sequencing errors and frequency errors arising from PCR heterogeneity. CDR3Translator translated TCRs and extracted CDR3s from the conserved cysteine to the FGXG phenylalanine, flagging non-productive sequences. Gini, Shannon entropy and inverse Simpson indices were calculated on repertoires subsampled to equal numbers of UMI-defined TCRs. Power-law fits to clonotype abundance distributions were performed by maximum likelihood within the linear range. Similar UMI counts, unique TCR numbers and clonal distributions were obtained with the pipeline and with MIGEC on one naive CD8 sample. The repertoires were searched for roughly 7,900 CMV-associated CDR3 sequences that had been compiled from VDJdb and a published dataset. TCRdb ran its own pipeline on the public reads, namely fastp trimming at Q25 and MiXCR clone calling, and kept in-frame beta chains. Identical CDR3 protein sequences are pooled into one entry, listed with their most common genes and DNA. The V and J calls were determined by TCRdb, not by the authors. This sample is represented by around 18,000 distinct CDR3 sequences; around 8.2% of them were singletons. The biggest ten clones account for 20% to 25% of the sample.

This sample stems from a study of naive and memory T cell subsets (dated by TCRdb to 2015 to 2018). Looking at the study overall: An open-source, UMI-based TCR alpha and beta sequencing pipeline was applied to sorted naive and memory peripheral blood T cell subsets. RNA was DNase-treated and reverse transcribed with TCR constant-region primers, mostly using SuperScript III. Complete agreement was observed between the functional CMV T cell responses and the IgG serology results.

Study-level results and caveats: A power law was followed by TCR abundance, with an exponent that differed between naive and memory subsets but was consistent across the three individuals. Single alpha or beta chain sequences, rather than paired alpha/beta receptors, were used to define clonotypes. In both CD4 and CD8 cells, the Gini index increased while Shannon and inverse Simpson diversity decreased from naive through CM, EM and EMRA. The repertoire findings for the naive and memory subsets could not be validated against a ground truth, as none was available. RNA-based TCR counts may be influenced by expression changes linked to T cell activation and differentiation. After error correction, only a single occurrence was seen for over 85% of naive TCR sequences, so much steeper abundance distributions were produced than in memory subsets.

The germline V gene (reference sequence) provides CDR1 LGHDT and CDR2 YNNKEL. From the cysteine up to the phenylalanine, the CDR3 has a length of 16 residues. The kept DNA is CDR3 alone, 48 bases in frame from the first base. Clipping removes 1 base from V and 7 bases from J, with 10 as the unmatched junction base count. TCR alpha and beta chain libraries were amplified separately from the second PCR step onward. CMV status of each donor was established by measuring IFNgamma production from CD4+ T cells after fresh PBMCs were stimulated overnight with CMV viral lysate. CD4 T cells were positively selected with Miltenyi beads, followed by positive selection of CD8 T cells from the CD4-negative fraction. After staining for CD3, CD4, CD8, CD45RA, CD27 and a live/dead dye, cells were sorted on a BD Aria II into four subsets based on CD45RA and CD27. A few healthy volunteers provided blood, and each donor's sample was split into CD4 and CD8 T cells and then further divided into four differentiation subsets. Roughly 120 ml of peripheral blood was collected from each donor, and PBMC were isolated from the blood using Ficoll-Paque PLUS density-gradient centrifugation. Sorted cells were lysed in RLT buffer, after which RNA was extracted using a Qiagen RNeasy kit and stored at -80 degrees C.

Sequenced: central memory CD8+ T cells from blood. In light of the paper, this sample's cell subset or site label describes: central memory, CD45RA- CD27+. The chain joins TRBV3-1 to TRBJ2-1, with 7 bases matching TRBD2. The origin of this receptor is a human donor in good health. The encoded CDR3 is CASSQGVAGSPNEQFF. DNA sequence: TGTGCCAGCAGCCAAGGGGTAGCGGGTAGTCCTAATGAGCAGTTCTTC.